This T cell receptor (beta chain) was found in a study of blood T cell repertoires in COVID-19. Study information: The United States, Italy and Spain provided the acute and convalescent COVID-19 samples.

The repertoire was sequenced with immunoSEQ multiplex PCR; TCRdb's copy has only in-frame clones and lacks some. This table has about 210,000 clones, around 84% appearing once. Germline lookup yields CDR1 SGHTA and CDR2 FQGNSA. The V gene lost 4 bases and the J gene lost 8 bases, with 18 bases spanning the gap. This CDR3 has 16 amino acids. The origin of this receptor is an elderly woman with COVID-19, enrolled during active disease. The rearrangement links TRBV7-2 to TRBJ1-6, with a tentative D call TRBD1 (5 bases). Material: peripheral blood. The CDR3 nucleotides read TGTGCCAGCAGCTCACGTAGGGGTAGTGGGGATTCACCCCTCCACTTT. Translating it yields CASSSRRGSGDSPLHF.